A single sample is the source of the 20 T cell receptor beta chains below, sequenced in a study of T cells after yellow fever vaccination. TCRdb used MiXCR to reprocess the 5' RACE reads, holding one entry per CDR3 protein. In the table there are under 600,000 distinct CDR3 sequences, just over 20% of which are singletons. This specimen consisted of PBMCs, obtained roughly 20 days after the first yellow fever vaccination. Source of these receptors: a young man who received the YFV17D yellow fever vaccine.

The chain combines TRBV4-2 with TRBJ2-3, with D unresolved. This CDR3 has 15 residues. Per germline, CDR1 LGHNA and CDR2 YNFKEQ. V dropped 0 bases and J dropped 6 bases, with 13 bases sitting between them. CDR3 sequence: CASSQDRSGEDTQYF. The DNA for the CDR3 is TGTGCCAGCAGCCAAGATCGAAGTGGAGAGGATACGCAGTATTTT.

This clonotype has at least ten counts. CDR3 residues: CASSSNRRNTEAFF. CDR3 nucleotide sequence: TGTGCCAGCAGTTCCAACCGTAGGAACACTGAAGCTTTCTTT. The chain recombines TRBV6-5 with TRBJ1-1; D gene unclear. The V end was cut by 4 bases, the J end by 1 base, with 10 bases between. CDR1 and CDR2 from the germline V gene are MNHEY and SVGAGI. This CDR3 spans 14 amino acids.

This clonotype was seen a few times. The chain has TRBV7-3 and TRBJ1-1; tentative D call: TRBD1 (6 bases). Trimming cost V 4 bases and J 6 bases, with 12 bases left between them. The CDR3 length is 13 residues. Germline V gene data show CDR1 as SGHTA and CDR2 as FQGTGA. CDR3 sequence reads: CASSYDRKAEAFF. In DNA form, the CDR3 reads TGTGCCAGCAGCTACGACAGGAAGGCTGAAGCTTTCTTT.

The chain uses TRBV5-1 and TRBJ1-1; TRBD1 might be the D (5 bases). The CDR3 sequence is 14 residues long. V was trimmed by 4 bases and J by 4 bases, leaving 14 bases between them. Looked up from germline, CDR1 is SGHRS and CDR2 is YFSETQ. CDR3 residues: CASSPPGGSTEAFF. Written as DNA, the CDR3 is TGCGCCAGCAGCCCCCCGGGGGGGAGCACTGAAGCTTTCTTT. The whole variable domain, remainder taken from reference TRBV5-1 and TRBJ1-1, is KAGVTQTPRYLIKTRGQQVTLSCSPISGHRSVSWYQQTPGQGLQFLFEYFSETQRNKGNFPGRFSGRQFSNSRSEMNVSTLELGDSALYLCASSPPGGSTEAFFGQGTRLTVV.

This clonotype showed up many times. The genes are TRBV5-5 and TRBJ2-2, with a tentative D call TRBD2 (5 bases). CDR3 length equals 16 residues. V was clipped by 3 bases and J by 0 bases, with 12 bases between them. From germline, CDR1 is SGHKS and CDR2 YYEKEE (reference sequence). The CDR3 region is CASSWPSGTNTGELFF. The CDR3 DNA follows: TGTGCCAGCAGCTGGCCCTCCGGGACGAACACCGGGGAGCTGTTTTTT.

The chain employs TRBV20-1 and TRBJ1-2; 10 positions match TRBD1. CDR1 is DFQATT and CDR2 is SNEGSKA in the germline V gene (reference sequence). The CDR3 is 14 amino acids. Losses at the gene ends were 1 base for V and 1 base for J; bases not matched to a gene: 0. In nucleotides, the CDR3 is TGCAGTGCTAGAGGGGACAGGGGTAACTATGGCTACACCTTC. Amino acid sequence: CSARGDRGNYGYTF.

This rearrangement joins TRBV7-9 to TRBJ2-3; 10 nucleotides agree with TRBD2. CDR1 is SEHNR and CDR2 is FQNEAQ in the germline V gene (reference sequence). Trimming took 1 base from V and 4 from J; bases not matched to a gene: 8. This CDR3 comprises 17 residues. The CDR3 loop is CASSLDLAGVGSDTQYF. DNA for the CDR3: TGTGCCAGCAGCTTAGACCTAGCGGGGGTTGGGTCAGATACGCAGTATTTT.

CDR3 nucleotides: TGTGCCAGCAGCTCCACGTTTACAGCGATCTACAATGAGCAGTTCTTC. Its protein is CASSSTFTAIYNEQFF. The chain has TRBV7-8 and TRBJ2-1; no firm D call. V was shortened by 4 bases and J by 3 bases, with 16 bases between the two germline ends. This CDR3 has 16 residues. Looked up from germline, CDR1 is SGHVS and CDR2 is FQNEAQ.

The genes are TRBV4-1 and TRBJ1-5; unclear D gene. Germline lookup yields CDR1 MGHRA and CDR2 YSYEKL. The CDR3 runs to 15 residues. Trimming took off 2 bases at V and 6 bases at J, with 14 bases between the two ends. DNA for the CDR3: TGCGCCAGCAGCCAAAGCCCCACGCGGGGTCAGCCCCAGCATTTT. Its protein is CASSQSPTRGQPQHF.

DNA for the CDR3: TGTGCCAGCAGCTCTAACGACAGGGAGGGTGGTGGCTACACCTTC. Translating it yields CASSSNDREGGGYTF. The chain uses TRBV7-6 and TRBJ1-2; the match to TRBD1 covers 7 bases. The CDR3 spans 15 residues. Germline-derived CDR1 and CDR2 are SGHVS and FNYEAQ. V was clipped by 4 bases and J by 7 bases; unmatched bases: 12.

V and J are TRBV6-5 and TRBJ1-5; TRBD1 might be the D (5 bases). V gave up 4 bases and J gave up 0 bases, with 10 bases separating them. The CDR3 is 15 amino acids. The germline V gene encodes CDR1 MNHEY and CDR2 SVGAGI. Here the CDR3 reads CASSSTGHSNQPQHF. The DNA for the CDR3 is TGTGCCAGCAGTTCCACAGGACATAGCAATCAGCCCCAGCATTTT.

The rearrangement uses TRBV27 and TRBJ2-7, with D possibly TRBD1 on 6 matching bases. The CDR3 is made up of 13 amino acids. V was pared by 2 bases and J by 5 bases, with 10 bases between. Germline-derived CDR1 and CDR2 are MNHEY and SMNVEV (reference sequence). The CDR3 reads CASSLGGGNEQYF. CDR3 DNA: TGTGCCAGCAGTTTAGGTGGGGGCAACGAGCAGTACTTC.

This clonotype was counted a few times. Written as DNA, the CDR3 is TGTGCCAGCAGCAATGTGGGACCAGGACGGACCCAGTACTTC. Amino acid sequence: CASSNVGPGRTQYF. The chain has TRBV11-2 and TRBJ2-5, with D perhaps assigned TRBD1 or TRBD2 (5 bases each). CDR3 length: 14 residues. V was clipped by 5 bases and J by 7 bases, with 17 bases between them. Germline V gives CDR1 SGHAT, CDR2 FQNNGV. The full variable domain, in which reference TRBV11-2 and TRBJ2-5 provide the parts outside the CDR3, is EAGVAQSPRYKIIEKRQSVAFWCNPISGHATLYWYQQILGQGPKLLIQFQNNGVVDDSQLPKDRFSAERLKGVDSTLKIQPAKLEDSAVYLCASSNVGPGRTQYFGPGTRLLVL.

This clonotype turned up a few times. CDR3 amino acids: CASSLGQPITDTQYF. The CDR3, as DNA: TGCGCCAGCAGTCTTGGACAACCTATCACAGATACGCAGTATTTT. The chain links TRBV5-1 to TRBJ2-3; tentative D call: TRBD1 (5 bases). The CDR3 totals 15 residues. Trimming cost V 5 bases and J 2 bases, with 15 bases left between them. From germline, CDR1 is SGHRS and CDR2 YFSETQ.

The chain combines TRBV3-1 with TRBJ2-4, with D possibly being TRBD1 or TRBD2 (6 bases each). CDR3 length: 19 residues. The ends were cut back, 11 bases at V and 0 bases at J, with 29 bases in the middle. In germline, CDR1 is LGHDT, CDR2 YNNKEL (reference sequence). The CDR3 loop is CASSQVGGGPFLAKNIQYF. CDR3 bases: TGTGCCTCCAGCCAAGTGGGTGGGGGGCCCTTTCTAGCCAAAAACATTCAGTACTTC.

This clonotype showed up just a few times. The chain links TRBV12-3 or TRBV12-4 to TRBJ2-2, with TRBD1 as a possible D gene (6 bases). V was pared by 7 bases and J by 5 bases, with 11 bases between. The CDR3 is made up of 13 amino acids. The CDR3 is CASTGTLTGELFF. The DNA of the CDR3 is TGTGCCAGCACAGGGACACTTACCGGGGAGCTGTTTTTT.

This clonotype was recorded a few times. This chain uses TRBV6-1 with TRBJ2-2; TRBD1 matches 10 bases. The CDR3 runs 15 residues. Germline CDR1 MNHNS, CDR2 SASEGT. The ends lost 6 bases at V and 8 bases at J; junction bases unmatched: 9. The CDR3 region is CASRPLLDRGGELFF. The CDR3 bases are TGTGCCAGCAGACCATTATTGGACAGGGGGGGGGAGCTGTTTTTT.

The CDR3 DNA sequence: TGCGCCAGCAGCCAAGTTCTCGTGGGTCTTGTAGCGGGGAGCACAGATACGCAGTATTTT. Encoded protein: CASSQVLVGLVAGSTDTQYF. The chain joins TRBV4-3 to TRBJ2-3; 8 bases align to TRBD2. Germline V gene lookup returns CDR1 LGHNA and CDR2 YSLEER. V lost 1 base, J lost 0 bases, and 15 bases stayed unmatched. The CDR3 spans 20 residues.

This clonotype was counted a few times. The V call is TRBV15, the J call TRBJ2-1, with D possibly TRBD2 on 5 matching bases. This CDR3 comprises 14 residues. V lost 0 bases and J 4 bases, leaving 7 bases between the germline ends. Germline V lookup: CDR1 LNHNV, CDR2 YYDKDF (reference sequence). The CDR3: CATSREEEYNEQFF. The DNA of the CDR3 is TGTGCCACCAGCAGAGAGGAGGAGTACAATGAGCAGTTCTTC.

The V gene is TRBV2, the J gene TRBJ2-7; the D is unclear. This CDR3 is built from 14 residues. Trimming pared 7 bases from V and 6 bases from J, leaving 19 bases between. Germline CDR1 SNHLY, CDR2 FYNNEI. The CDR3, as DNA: TGTGCCAGCATGCAACCCCGCCGCCGCAGCGAGCAGTACGTC. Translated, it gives CASMQPRRRSEQYV.